This is a list of T cell receptor beta chains from one sample in a study of blood T cell repertoires in COVID-19. Sequenced by immunoSEQ multiplex PCR; TCRdb stores in-frame clones only, minus some. The sample lists 250,000 to 350,000 clones, around 88% occurring once. The source material was peripheral blood. These receptors originate from a man aged 30 to 39 with acute or convalescent COVID-19. Each CDR3 is given with its conserved first and last residue. Fields, in order: D gene, V gene, J gene, clone size, CDR3 DNA, CDR3 protein. The D gene is left open where the match is weak. A row's size may be missing; if present it is once, few, many or a size class.

D gene: TRBD1
V gene: TRBV4-2
J gene: TRBJ2-3
clone size: -
CDR3 DNA: TGTGCCAGCAGCCGGACTAGACAGGGGGAGAGTTCCGATACGCAGTATTTT
CDR3 protein: CASSRTRQGESSDTQYF

D gene: -
V gene: TRBV30
J gene: TRBJ1-1
clone size: -
CDR3 DNA: TGTGCCTGGAGATACGGGGAAAGGGTTCCAGCTTTCTTT
CDR3 protein: CAWRYGERVPAFF

D gene: TRBD2
V gene: TRBV9
J gene: TRBJ2-5
clone size: -
CDR3 DNA: TGTGCCAGCAGCGTGGCGGGAGGGCCAGAGACCCAGTACTTC
CDR3 protein: CASSVAGGPETQYF

D gene: TRBD1
V gene: TRBV7-3
J gene: TRBJ2-7
clone size: -
CDR3 DNA: TGTGCCAGCAGCGCGGGACAGGTAATCTCCGAGCAGTACTTC
CDR3 protein: CASSAGQVISEQYF

D gene: TRBD2
V gene: TRBV5-4
J gene: TRBJ2-1
clone size: -
CDR3 DNA: TGTGCCAGCAGCTTGGTAGCGGGAGGGCCGAATGAGCAGTTCTTC
CDR3 protein: CASSLVAGGPNEQFF

D gene: -
V gene: TRBV9
J gene: TRBJ2-3
clone size: -
CDR3 DNA: TGTGCCAGCAGCGTCAACCCAGGGCCAAATACAGATACGCAGTATTTT
CDR3 protein: CASSVNPGPNTDTQYF

D gene: TRBD2
V gene: TRBV18
J gene: TRBJ2-3
clone size: -
CDR3 DNA: TGTGCCAGCTCATCCCTAGCGGGAGGGACAGATACGCAGTATTTT
CDR3 protein: CASSSLAGGTDTQYF

D gene: TRBD1
V gene: TRBV11-3
J gene: TRBJ2-7
clone size: -
CDR3 DNA: TGTGCCAGCAGTGCTAGGACAGGGGCGACCTACGAGCAGTACTTC
CDR3 protein: CASSARTGATYEQYF

D gene: TRBD2
V gene: TRBV4-1
J gene: TRBJ2-7
clone size: -
CDR3 DNA: TGCGCCAGCAGCTTGGCCAGCGGGAATTCTTACGAGCAGTACTTC
CDR3 protein: CASSLASGNSYEQYF

D gene: -
V gene: TRBV2
J gene: TRBJ2-3
clone size: -
CDR3 DNA: TGTGCCAGCAGTGAGGCGGAGACGCAGTATTTT
CDR3 protein: CASSEAETQYF

D gene: TRBD1
V gene: TRBV5-4
J gene: TRBJ2-6
clone size: -
CDR3 DNA: TGTGCCAGCAGCACGGGACAGGGGGCTGGGGCCAACGTCCTGACTTTC
CDR3 protein: CASSTGQGAGANVLTF

D gene: TRBD2
V gene: TRBV11-2
J gene: TRBJ2-2
clone size: -
CDR3 DNA: TGTGCCAGCAGTATTTCCGGGACTAGCGGGCGGGGGGTCACCGGGGAGCTGTTTTTT
CDR3 protein: CASSISGTSGRGVTGELFF

D gene: TRBD1
V gene: TRBV6-4
J gene: TRBJ1-1
clone size: -
CDR3 DNA: TGTGCCAGCAGTGTTAGACAGGGGGGGACTGAAGCTTTCTTT
CDR3 protein: CASSVRQGGTEAFF

D gene: -
V gene: TRBV19
J gene: TRBJ2-3
clone size: -
CDR3 DNA: TGTGCCAGTAGTATAGATAGCGCGGGGCAAGATACGCAGTATTTT
CDR3 protein: CASSIDSAGQDTQYF

D gene: -
V gene: TRBV20-1
J gene: TRBJ2-5
clone size: -
CDR3 DNA: TGCAGTGCTAGTTACAGGGAGGGGGTTTCTCGGACCCAGTACTTC
CDR3 protein: CSASYREGVSRTQYF

D gene: -
V gene: TRBV28
J gene: TRBJ2-2
clone size: once
CDR3 DNA: TGTGCCAGCAGGGGAGTCACCGGGGAGCTGTTTTTT
CDR3 protein: CASRGVTGELFF

D gene: -
V gene: TRBV30
J gene: TRBJ1-4
clone size: -
CDR3 DNA: TGTGCCTGGAACCCAGGTGGAGGGTTAGAAAAACTGTTTTTT
CDR3 protein: CAWNPGGGLEKLFF

D gene: -
V gene: TRBV5-1
J gene: TRBJ2-5
clone size: -
CDR3 DNA: TGCGCCAGCAGCTTGGACGGCAGGGTAGGAGAGACCCAGTACTTC
CDR3 protein: CASSLDGRVGETQYF

D gene: TRBD1
V gene: TRBV28
J gene: TRBJ1-1
clone size: -
CDR3 DNA: TGTGCCAGCAGTCCCAATACAGGGGGCGGTGTGCGTTACACTGAAGCTTTCTTT
CDR3 protein: CASSPNTGGGVRYTEAFF

D gene: TRBD2
V gene: TRBV10-3
J gene: TRBJ2-1
clone size: -
CDR3 DNA: TGTGCCACCGACAAGGGACTAGCGGGAATGGATGAGCAGTTCTTC
CDR3 protein: CATDKGLAGMDEQFF

D gene: -
V gene: TRBV4-1
J gene: TRBJ2-1
clone size: few
CDR3 DNA: TGCGCCAGCAGCCAAGGCAACGGGAACAATGAGCAGTTCTTC
CDR3 protein: CASSQGNGNNEQFF

D gene: -
V gene: TRBV18
J gene: TRBJ2-1
clone size: -
CDR3 DNA: TGTGCCAGCTCACCGCAAGACAGGTTTAAAATTTCCAATGAGCAGTTCTTC
CDR3 protein: CASSPQDRFKISNEQFF

D gene: TRBD1
V gene: TRBV5-4
J gene: TRBJ1-2
clone size: -
CDR3 DNA: TGTGCCAGCAGCTTGAGAGACAGGGACAGAGACTACACCTTC
CDR3 protein: CASSLRDRDRDYTF

D gene: -
V gene: TRBV30
J gene: TRBJ2-7
clone size: -
CDR3 DNA: TGTGCCTGGAGCCCGTCCCGGTCGCTCGAGCAGTACTTC
CDR3 protein: CAWSPSRSLEQYF

D gene: -
V gene: TRBV20-1
J gene: TRBJ1-3
clone size: once
CDR3 DNA: TGCAGTGCTAGTGCAGGGGCTGGAAACACCATATATTTT
CDR3 protein: CSASAGAGNTIYF

D gene: TRBD1
V gene: TRBV4-1
J gene: TRBJ1-4
clone size: once
CDR3 DNA: TGCGCCAGCAGCCCGCGAACGACAGGGTTTGAAGAAAAACTGTTTTTT
CDR3 protein: CASSPRTTGFEEKLFF

D gene: TRBD1
V gene: TRBV7-3
J gene: TRBJ2-6
clone size: -
CDR3 DNA: TGTGCCAGCAGCGCCGAGACAGGGCCTCAGGGGGCCAACGTCCTGACTTTC
CDR3 protein: CASSAETGPQGANVLTF

D gene: TRBD1
V gene: TRBV6-6
J gene: TRBJ1-2
clone size: -
CDR3 DNA: TGTGCCAGCAGTTACGTGAGGGACAGACTCTATGGCTACACCTTC
CDR3 protein: CASSYVRDRLYGYTF

D gene: -
V gene: TRBV30
J gene: TRBJ1-5
clone size: -
CDR3 DNA: TGTGCCTGGGGTATCTATAGCAATCAGCCCCAGCATTTT
CDR3 protein: CAWGIYSNQPQHF

D gene: -
V gene: TRBV2
J gene: TRBJ2-7
clone size: -
CDR3 DNA: TGTGCCAGCAGTCCCCTAGCCCACTACGAGCAGTACTTC
CDR3 protein: CASSPLAHYEQYF

D gene: -
V gene: TRBV7-9
J gene: TRBJ1-2
clone size: -
CDR3 DNA: TGTGCCAGCAGCTTACGTAGAAACTATGGCTACACCTTC
CDR3 protein: CASSLRRNYGYTF

D gene: TRBD1
V gene: TRBV6-5
J gene: TRBJ1-6
clone size: once
CDR3 DNA: TGTGCCAGCAGTTACGAGGGGGCGGCAAATTCACCCCTCCACTTT
CDR3 protein: CASSYEGAANSPLHF

D gene: -
V gene: TRBV7-9
J gene: TRBJ1-2
clone size: -
CDR3 DNA: TGTGCCAGCGACCAATTGGCCGGGTACGCTAACTATGGCTACACCTTC
CDR3 protein: CASDQLAGYANYGYTF

D gene: -
V gene: TRBV3-1/TRBV3-2
J gene: TRBJ2-2
clone size: few
CDR3 DNA: TGTGCCAGCAGCCATTTGAGCAGGGAGCTGTTTTTT
CDR3 protein: CASSHLSRELFF

D gene: -
V gene: TRBV11-1
J gene: TRBJ2-7
clone size: once
CDR3 DNA: TGTGCCAGCAGCCCTTCACCAGTTCTGGGCACCTACGAGCAGTACTTC
CDR3 protein: CASSPSPVLGTYEQYF

D gene: -
V gene: TRBV7-6
J gene: TRBJ1-4
clone size: -
CDR3 DNA: TGTGCCAGCAGCTTAGGGACAGTAGAAAAACTGTTTTTT
CDR3 protein: CASSLGTVEKLFF

D gene: TRBD1
V gene: TRBV6-2/TRBV6-3
J gene: TRBJ1-1
clone size: once
CDR3 DNA: TGTGCCAGCAGCCTGGGACAGGGGAACACTGAAGCTTTCTTT
CDR3 protein: CASSLGQGNTEAFF

D gene: TRBD1
V gene: TRBV6-5
J gene: TRBJ1-4
clone size: -
CDR3 DNA: TGTGCCAGCAGTTACGAAGGGGGCGGGGAAAAACTGTTTTTT
CDR3 protein: CASSYEGGGEKLFF

D gene: TRBD2
V gene: TRBV5-1
J gene: TRBJ2-5
clone size: -
CDR3 DNA: TGCGCCAGCAGCATAGCCGGGACTAGCCAAGAGACCCAGTACTTC
CDR3 protein: CASSIAGTSQETQYF

D gene: -
V gene: TRBV21-1
J gene: TRBJ1-4
clone size: -
CDR3 DNA: TGTGCCAGCGGGGACAAACTCCATCTCTTT
CDR3 protein: CASGDKLHLF

D gene: -
V gene: TRBV6-1
J gene: TRBJ2-2
clone size: -
CDR3 DNA: TGTGCCAGCAGTGAATTTCTCGGGGAGCTGTTTTTT
CDR3 protein: CASSEFLGELFF

D gene: -
V gene: TRBV3-1/TRBV3-2
J gene: TRBJ1-2
clone size: -
CDR3 DNA: TGTGCCAGCAGCCAAGATCGGGGGGCGGACTATGGCTACACCTTC
CDR3 protein: CASSQDRGADYGYTF

D gene: -
V gene: TRBV21-1
J gene: TRBJ2-1
clone size: once
CDR3 DNA: TGTGCCAGCAGCAAAGGGGACAGGGTCAGCGGTGAGCAGTTCTTC
CDR3 protein: CASSKGDRVSGEQFF

D gene: TRBD2
V gene: TRBV14
J gene: TRBJ2-7
clone size: -
CDR3 DNA: TGTGCCAGCAGCCAAGGACTAGCGGGGGTCTACGAGCAGTACTTC
CDR3 protein: CASSQGLAGVYEQYF

D gene: -
V gene: TRBV12-1
J gene: TRBJ2-7
clone size: -
CDR3 DNA: TGTGCCAAGGTTTTTCCCCCCCCGGTACTCCGCAAAGAGGGGAGGTACGAGCAGTACTTC
CDR3 protein: CAKVFPPPVLRKEGRYEQYF

D gene: TRBD2
V gene: TRBV4-1
J gene: TRBJ2-1
clone size: -
CDR3 DNA: TGCGCCAGCAGCCAAGAAAAGCGGGAAGTGGGGAATGAGCAGTTCTTC
CDR3 protein: CASSQEKREVGNEQFF

D gene: -
V gene: TRBV10-2
J gene: TRBJ2-3
clone size: -
CDR3 DNA: TGCGCCAGCAGAACTAGCCACACAGATACGCAGTATTTT
CDR3 protein: CASRTSHTDTQYF

D gene: -
V gene: TRBV28
J gene: TRBJ2-7
clone size: -
CDR3 DNA: TGTGCCAGCAGTACAACAGTAAGCTCCTACGAGCAGTACTTC
CDR3 protein: CASSTTVSSYEQYF

D gene: TRBD2
V gene: TRBV10-3
J gene: TRBJ2-3
clone size: -
CDR3 DNA: TGTGCCATCGGACTAGCGGAAACAGATACGCAGTATTTT
CDR3 protein: CAIGLAETDTQYF

D gene: TRBD1
V gene: TRBV5-8
J gene: TRBJ2-7
clone size: -
CDR3 DNA: TGTGCCAGCAGCTTTGCAGGGGGTAGCTCCTACGAGCAGTACTTC
CDR3 protein: CASSFAGGSSYEQYF